This T cell receptor beta chain was found in a study of T cells in Graves' hyperthyroidism and ophthalmopathy. Study-wide results and caveats: Most clonotypes that expanded in the thyroid above 0.001 also showed up in blood.

This clonotype has a count of ten or more. Its antigen is unidentified. The CDR3 sequence is 16 residues long. V was shortened by 6 bases and J by 0 bases, with 17 bases between the two germline ends. Germline values: CDR1 MNHEY, CDR2 SVGEGT. Uncontrolled infection, other autoimmune disease, pregnancy and lactation each barred patients from inclusion. This sample holds PBMCs from around 9.9 ml fresh peripheral blood. TCR beta CDR3 regions were amplified from RNA. The HTBI set primed first-round TCR CDR3 RT-PCR. TCRdb recomputed calls from the multiplex PCR reads with MiXCR, one row per CDR3 protein. The data contain some 360,000 distinct CDR3 sequences, 15% to 20% of them singletons.

Sequenced material: blood. This clonotype was obtained from a woman between 40 and 55 years old with Graves' ophthalmopathy. This chain links TRBV6-2 or TRBV6-3 with TRBJ1-1; D uncertain. The CDR3 region has the DNA TGTGCCAGCAGCCCCCGAGGGTGGGCTATGAACACTGAAGCTTTCTTT. This sequence encodes CASSPRGWAMNTEAFF.